The 32 T cell receptor beta chains reported below all come from one sample, sequenced in a study of blood T cell repertoires in COVID-19. The protocol was immunoSEQ multiplex PCR, while the TCRdb copy is restricted to in-frame clones and leaves out a portion. The sample holds hundreds of thousands of clones, more than 70% seen once. Sequencing was done on a sample of peripheral blood. The source is a woman aged 55-69 years with COVID-19, enrolled during active disease.

The rearrangement joins TRBV19 to TRBJ1-5; D is unresolved. V was clipped by 10 bases and J by 0 bases, with 16 bases between them. In germline, CDR1 is LNHDA, CDR2 SQIVND (reference sequence). The CDR3 is 15 amino acids. DNA of the CDR3: TGTGCCACCGAGACTGCCGTTTATAGCAATCAGCCCCAGCATTTT. It is translated as CATETAVYSNQPQHF.

V and J are TRBV7-9 and TRBJ2-1, with TRBD2 as a possible D gene (7 bases). V was clipped by 2 bases and J by 15 bases, with 14 bases between them. Germline lookup yields CDR1 SEHNR and CDR2 FQNEAQ (reference sequence). The CDR3 has 12 amino acids. CDR3 DNA sequence: TGTGCCAGCAGCTTATGGAGGGGGGGTTGGTTCTTC. As protein: CASSLWRGGWFF.

This clone has a handful of counts. J is TRBJ1-2 and V is TRBV30; D is perhaps TRBD1 (5 bases). Germline assignment: CDR1 GTSNPN and CDR2 SVGIG (reference sequence). The V gene lost 0 bases and the J gene lost 1 base, with 9 bases spanning the gap. The CDR3 is made up of 14 amino acids. CDR3: CAWSVGQGNYGYTF. The CDR3 region has the DNA TGTGCCTGGAGTGTGGGCCAGGGTAACTATGGCTACACCTTC.

The chain employs TRBV4-2 and TRBJ1-1, with a tentative D call TRBD1 (5 bases). The CDR3 totals 15 residues. The V gene lost 0 bases and the J gene lost 7 bases, with 15 bases spanning the gap. Germline loops: CDR1 LGHNA, CDR2 YNFKEQ. CDR3 coding DNA: TGTGCCAGCAGCCAAGATGTACAGGCGCGGAGTGAAGCTTTCTTT. Translated, it gives CASSQDVQARSEAFF.

This chain connects TRBV4-1 to TRBJ1-1; maybe TRBD1 (5 bases). V lost 3 bases and J lost 4, with 18 bases in between. The CDR3 covers 16 residues. Germline assignment: CDR1 MGHRA and CDR2 YSYEKL. CDR3 coding DNA: TGCGCCAGCAGCCAGGGGCGAGGTAGGACGACCACTGAAGCTTTCTTT. The encoded protein is CASSQGRGRTTTEAFF.

J is TRBJ2-7 and V is TRBV14, with 8 nucleotides matching TRBD1. The V gene end was trimmed by 0 bases and the J gene end by 4 bases; junction bases not matched to a gene: 17. Per germline, CDR1 SGHDN and CDR2 FVKESK. This CDR3 is built from 19 residues. The CDR3 loop reads CASSQDSRGLGGVLYEQYF. The CDR3 DNA is TGTGCCAGCAGCCAAGATAGCAGGGGGCTCGGCGGAGTTTTATACGAGCAGTACTTC. Filled out from reference TRBV14 and TRBJ2-7, the complete variable domain reads EAGVTQFPSHSVIEKGQTVTLRCDPISGHDNLYWYRRVMGKEIKFLLHFVKESKQDESGMPNNRFLAERTGGTYSTLKVQPAELEDSGVYFCASSQDSRGLGGVLYEQYFGPGTRLTVT.

The gene calls are TRBV2 and TRBJ1-1; weak D call: TRBD1 (5 bases). CDR1 SNHLY and CDR2 FYNNEI come from the germline V gene. Trimming pared 4 bases from V and 0 bases from J, leaving 15 bases between. The CDR3 contains 16 residues. Here the CDR3 DNA reads TGTGCCAGCAGTGGGAGGGACCTAAGAATGAACACTGAAGCTTTCTTT. Protein: CASSGRDLRMNTEAFF.

The chain links TRBV4-1 to TRBJ2-6; D remains unclear. The V and J ends lost 0 bases and 0 bases respectively, with 12 bases between them. CDR3 length: 18 amino acids. From germline, CDR1 is MGHRA and CDR2 YSYEKL. The CDR3 sequence: CASSQDAEAASGANVLTF. The DNA for the CDR3 is TGCGCCAGCAGCCAAGATGCAGAGGCCGCCTCTGGGGCCAACGTCCTGACTTTC.

This chain uses TRBV6-5 with TRBJ2-7, with TRBD1 matching 9 bases. The CDR3 spans 15 residues. After removal of 5 bases from V and 5 bases from J, the junction contained 10 bases not matched to a gene. Germline loops: CDR1 MNHEY, CDR2 SVGAGI. This chain's CDR3 is CASSPRDRVTHEQYF. DNA of the CDR3: TGTGCCAGCAGTCCGCGGGACAGGGTGACCCACGAGCAGTACTTC.

The CDR3 nucleotides read TGTGCCAGTGGCAACTCTGGGGCCAACGTCCTGACTTTC. It yields the protein CASGNSGANVLTF. The chain carries TRBV19 and TRBJ2-6; the D is unclear. Trimming pared 8 bases from V and 0 bases from J, leaving 5 bases between. CDR1 and CDR2 (germline): LNHDA, SQIVND (reference sequence). The CDR3 has 13 residues.

The chain couples TRBV11-1 to TRBJ1-2, with D perhaps TRBD1 (5 bases). V gave up 1 base and J gave up 2 bases, with 5 bases separating them. Germline V CDR1 and CDR2: SGHAT, FQDESV (reference sequence). This CDR3 has 13 amino acids. CDR3 amino acids: CASSLDRNYGYTF. CDR3 nucleotides: TGTGCCAGCAGCTTAGACAGGAACTATGGCTACACCTTC.

This chain joins TRBV29-1 and TRBJ1-5, with a possible D match to TRBD1 (5 bases). The germline V and J ends were trimmed by 6 bases and 0 bases, with 12 bases remaining between them. CDR3 size: 14 residues. CDR1 is SQVTM and CDR2 is ANQGSEA in the germline V gene. The CDR3 reads CSVWGGYSNQPQHF. For the CDR3, the DNA is TGCAGCGTCTGGGGGGGGTATAGCAATCAGCCCCAGCATTTT.

Here the CDR3 DNA reads TGCGCCAGCAGCACCCCGGGACAGGGGGCTGGTGAGCAGTTCTTC. This codes for CASSTPGQGAGEQFF. V and J are TRBV5-1 and TRBJ2-1; 12 bases align to TRBD1. Trimming cost V 4 bases and J 9 bases; bases outside gene matches: 8. Looked up from germline, CDR1 is SGHRS and CDR2 is YFSETQ. The CDR3 runs 15 residues.

This chain links TRBV7-8 with TRBJ2-2, with D unresolved. Germline CDR1 reads SGHVS; CDR2 reads FQNEAQ. V lost 0 bases and J 7 bases, leaving 9 bases between the germline ends. The CDR3 has 14 amino acids. In DNA form, the CDR3 reads TGTGCCAGCAGCTTAGCTGGGCTCAACGGGGAGCTGTTTTTT. Its translation: CASSLAGLNGELFF.

This sequence joins TRBV11-2 and TRBJ1-6; 8 bases fit TRBD1. Trimming took 5 bases from V and 4 from J; bases not matched to a gene: 1. The CDR3 has 14 amino acids. CDR1 and CDR2 (germline): SGHAT, FQNNGV. DNA of the CDR3: TGTGCCAGCAGCCGACAGGGGTATAATTCACCCCTCCACTTT. Residues: CASSRQGYNSPLHF. Based on the CDR3 plus reference TRBV11-2 and TRBJ1-6, the full variable domain is EAGVAQSPRYKIIEKRQSVAFWCNPISGHATLYWYQQILGQGPKLLIQFQNNGVVDDSQLPKDRFSAERLKGVDSTLKIQPAKLEDSAVYLCASSRQGYNSPLHFGNGTRLTVT.

The gene calls are TRBV7-9 and TRBJ2-2; D uncertain. V lost 4 bases and J 0 bases, leaving 9 bases between the germline ends. The CDR3 runs to 15 residues. In germline, CDR1 is SEHNR, CDR2 FQNEAQ (reference sequence). The DNA for the CDR3 is TGTGCCAGCAGCTACCTAGGCTCGAACACCGGGGAGCTGTTTTTT. This codes for CASSYLGSNTGELFF.

This chain connects TRBV24-1 to TRBJ2-1; 7 bases map to TRBD1. V shed 1 base, J shed 2 bases, and the junction held 4 bases outside the gene matches. This CDR3 contains 16 residues. Germline-derived CDR1 and CDR2 are KGHDR and SFDVKD. The CDR3 sequence: CATSDLEQGPYNEQFF. DNA of the CDR3: TGTGCCACCAGTGATTTAGAACAGGGGCCCTACAATGAGCAGTTCTTC.

The J gene is TRBJ1-1, the V gene TRBV12-5; perhaps TRBD1 as D (6 bases). The CDR3 extends over 14 amino acids. Trimming removed 6 bases from V and 5 bases from J, with 16 bases in between. Germline V gives CDR1 LGHNT, CDR2 FRNRAP. The CDR3 protein is CASGFAGEGTEAFF. In DNA form, the CDR3 reads TGTGCTAGTGGCTTCGCAGGGGAAGGGACTGAAGCTTTCTTT. Filled out from reference TRBV12-5 and TRBJ1-1, the complete variable domain reads DARVTQTPRHKVTEMGQEVTMRCQPILGHNTVFWYRQTMMQGLELLAYFRNRAPLDDSGMPKDRFSAEMPDATLATLKIQPSEPRDSAVYFCASGFAGEGTEAFFGQGTRLTVV.

A remark on this clone: The junction differs from germline at one of its ends, possibly a read error. This chain connects TRBV3-1 (or the pseudogene TRBV3-2) to TRBJ2-1; 7 bases fit TRBD1. Germline CDR1 LGHDT, CDR2 YNNKEL (reference sequence). The CDR3 contains 15 residues. This chain's CDR3 is CASSHSPNTGTEPFF. The DNA of the CDR3 is TGTGCCAGCAGCCATTCGCCTAATACCGGGACAGAGCCGTTCTTC.

The genes are TRBV5-1 and TRBJ2-2; 9 positions match TRBD1. The germline gives CDR1 SGHRS, CDR2 YFSETQ. Trimming at V came to 0 bases and at J to 7 bases, leaving 16 bases not matched to a gene. The CDR3 length is 19 residues. CDR3 in DNA: TGCGCCAGCAGCTTGGCCTATCTGGCCGGGACAGGGAATGTCGGGGAGCTGTTTTTT. Its translation: CASSLAYLAGTGNVGELFF.

The chain has TRBV2 and TRBJ2-3; D not resolved. The CDR3 has 16 residues. Trimming took 5 bases from V and 0 from J, leaving 15 bases between them. Per germline, CDR1 SNHLY and CDR2 FYNNEI. The CDR3 DNA follows: TGTGCCAGCAGTCGGTTGGCGTTGACTAGCACAGATACGCAGTATTTT. It encodes CASSRLALTSTDTQYF.

The chain has TRBV5-6 and TRBJ2-1; the match to TRBD2 covers 8 bases. Germline CDR1 and CDR2: SGHDT and YYEEEE. V shed 4 bases, J shed 5 bases, and the junction held 8 bases outside the gene matches. This CDR3 has 15 residues. In DNA, the CDR3 is TGTGCCAGCAGCCACATCAGCGGGGGTCACAATGAGCAGTTCTTC. It translates to CASSHISGGHNEQFF.

The chain links TRBV12-5 to TRBJ2-1, with 12 bases aligning to TRBD1. This CDR3 spans 18 amino acids. CDR1 and CDR2 (germline): LGHNT, FRNRAP. Trimming at V came to 6 bases and at J to 6 bases, leaving 15 bases not matched to a gene. The CDR3 spells CASGHAGDRGPRSNEQFF. The CDR3 DNA follows: TGTGCTAGTGGCCACGCCGGGGACAGGGGGCCCCGGTCCAATGAGCAGTTCTTC.

The V gene is TRBV5-6, the J gene TRBJ1-2, with D maybe TRBD1 (5 bases). Germline CDR1 and CDR2: SGHDT and YYEEEE. Trimming removed 5 bases from V and 6 bases from J, with 17 bases in between. This CDR3 contains 14 residues. The CDR3 region has the DNA TGTGCCAGCAGTCCGAACCTAGGGGCGGATGGCTACACCTTC. Translated, it gives CASSPNLGADGYTF.

This chain links TRBV19 with TRBJ2-2; 8 bases line up with TRBD1. V dropped 7 bases and J dropped 4; count of bases not matched to a gene: 8. The CDR3 sequence is 15 residues long. CDR1 is LNHDA and CDR2 is SQIVND in the germline V gene (reference sequence). The CDR3 protein is CASTSDRDGTGELFF. Here the CDR3 DNA reads TGTGCCAGTACCTCGGACAGGGATGGCACCGGGGAGCTGTTTTTT.

In this sample, this clone turned up once. This chain links TRBV28 with TRBJ1-2; possibly TRBD1 for D (6 bases). The CDR3 covers 14 residues. V was trimmed by 6 bases and J by 5 bases, leaving 16 bases between them. Germline V CDR1 and CDR2: MDHEN, SYDVKM. The CDR3 DNA is TGTGCCAGCAGACCACACAGGGTCGGGTATGGCTACACCTTC. Its translation: CASRPHRVGYGYTF.

The chain joins TRBV28 to TRBJ1-1, with D unclear. In germline, CDR1 is MDHEN, CDR2 SYDVKM. This CDR3 is built from 14 residues. Trimming shortened V by 3 bases and J by 4 bases, and 12 bases separated the two germline ends. The CDR3 region is CASSFRGVFTEAFF. CDR3 coding DNA: TGTGCCAGCAGTTTTCGGGGAGTATTCACTGAAGCTTTCTTT.

This CDR3 is CASSMASAGNTIYF. As DNA, the CDR3 is TGCGCCAGCAGCATGGCTTCTGCTGGAAACACCATATATTTT. V and J are TRBV5-1 and TRBJ1-3; no clear D gene. This CDR3 has 14 amino acids. Trimming stripped 4 bases from V and 2 bases from J, with 10 bases between. Germline V gene lookup returns CDR1 SGHRS and CDR2 YFSETQ. Full variable domain (outside the CDR3, taken from reference TRBV5-1 and TRBJ1-3): KAGVTQTPRYLIKTRGQQVTLSCSPISGHRSVSWYQQTPGQGLQFLFEYFSETQRNKGNFPGRFSGRQFSNSRSEMNVSTLELGDSALYLCASSMASAGNTIYFGEGSWLTVV.

The chain uses TRBV27 and TRBJ1-1, with D possibly TRBD1 on 5 matching bases. This CDR3 is 13 amino acids long. Germline CDR1 and CDR2: MNHEY and SMNVEV (reference sequence). Deletions cut 6 bases from V and 10 bases from J, with 18 bases between. The CDR3 is CASRGLSPLRAFF. The CDR3 DNA reads TGTGCCAGCAGGGGGCTAAGCCCACTTAGAGCTTTCTTT.

V gene TRBV7-9 combines with J gene TRBJ1-2; 7 bases align to TRBD1. Germline V gene sequence: CDR1 SEHNR, CDR2 FQNEAQ (reference sequence). The length of the CDR3 is 15 residues. Trimming at V came to 5 bases and at J to 7 bases, leaving 13 bases not matched to a gene. The chain's CDR3 is CASSPNPLTGFGYTF. In DNA, the CDR3 is TGTGCCAGCAGCCCCAACCCATTGACAGGGTTTGGCTACACCTTC.

V usage is TRBV3-1 (or the pseudogene TRBV3-2) and J usage is TRBJ1-4, with 9 nucleotides matching TRBD1. Unmatched junction bases numbered 16, after V lost 0 bases and J lost 8 bases. The CDR3 covers 19 residues. The germline V gene has CDR1 LGHDT and CDR2 YNNKEL (reference sequence). DNA of the CDR3: TGTGCCAGCAGCCAAGATACCGGGACAGGGACGCGAAAGAGAGAAAAACTGTTTTTT. This translates into CASSQDTGTGTRKREKLFF.

This clone occurred once. DNA of the CDR3: TGTGCCAGTAGTATGCGTGCCAGGGGCGGTGAAAAACTGTTTTTT. Translated, it gives CASSMRARGGEKLFF. The chain employs TRBV19 and TRBJ1-4, with a tentative D call TRBD1 (6 bases). Per the germline V gene, CDR1 is LNHDA and CDR2 is SQIVND (reference sequence). The CDR3 covers 15 residues. Trimming left V 3 bases short and J 7 bases short, with 15 bases between.